This T cell receptor beta chain was captured by sequencing in a study of blood T cell repertoires in COVID-19. Study-level background: The origin of the acute and convalescent COVID-19 samples was the United States, Italy and Spain. In each case, the material was cDNA or gDNA derived from T cells, B-cell-depleted T cells, or PBMCs.

In germline, CDR1 is MNHEY, CDR2 SVGAGI. V trimming: 2 bases; J trimming: 4 bases; junction bases outside the gene matches: 2. The CDR3 has 14 amino acids. Method: immunoSEQ multiplex PCR; TCRdb's copy keeps in-frame clones and lacks some. The table includes about 290,000 clones, around 85% detected once. The chain couples TRBV6-5 to TRBJ1-1; 9 nucleotides line up with TRBD1. Source material: peripheral blood. This clonotype was sampled from a woman aged 45-60 years with active or convalescent COVID-19. CDR3 protein: CASSYTTGGTEAFF. The CDR3 DNA follows: TGTGCCAGCAGTTACACGACAGGGGGCACTGAAGCTTTCTTT.